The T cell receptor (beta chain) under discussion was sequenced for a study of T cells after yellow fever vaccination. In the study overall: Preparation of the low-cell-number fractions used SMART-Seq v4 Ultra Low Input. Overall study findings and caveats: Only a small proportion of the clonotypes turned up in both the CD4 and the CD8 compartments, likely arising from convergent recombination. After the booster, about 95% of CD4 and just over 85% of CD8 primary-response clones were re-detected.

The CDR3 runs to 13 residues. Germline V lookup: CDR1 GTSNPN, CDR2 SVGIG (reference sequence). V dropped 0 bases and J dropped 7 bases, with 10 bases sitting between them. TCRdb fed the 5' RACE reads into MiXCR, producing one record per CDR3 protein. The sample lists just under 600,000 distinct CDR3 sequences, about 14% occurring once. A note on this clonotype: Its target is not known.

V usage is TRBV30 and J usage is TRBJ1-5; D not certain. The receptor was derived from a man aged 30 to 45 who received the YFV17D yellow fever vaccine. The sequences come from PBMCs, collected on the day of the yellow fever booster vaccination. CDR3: CAWSVQDGQPQHF. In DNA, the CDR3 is TGTGCCTGGAGTGTCCAGGATGGCCAGCCCCAGCATTTT. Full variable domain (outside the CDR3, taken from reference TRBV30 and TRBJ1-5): SQTIHQWPATLVQPVGSPLSLECTVEGTSNPNLYWYRQAAGRGLQLLFYSVGIGQISSEVPQNLSASRPQDRQFILSSKKLLLSDSGFYLCAWSVQDGQPQHFGDGTRLSIL.